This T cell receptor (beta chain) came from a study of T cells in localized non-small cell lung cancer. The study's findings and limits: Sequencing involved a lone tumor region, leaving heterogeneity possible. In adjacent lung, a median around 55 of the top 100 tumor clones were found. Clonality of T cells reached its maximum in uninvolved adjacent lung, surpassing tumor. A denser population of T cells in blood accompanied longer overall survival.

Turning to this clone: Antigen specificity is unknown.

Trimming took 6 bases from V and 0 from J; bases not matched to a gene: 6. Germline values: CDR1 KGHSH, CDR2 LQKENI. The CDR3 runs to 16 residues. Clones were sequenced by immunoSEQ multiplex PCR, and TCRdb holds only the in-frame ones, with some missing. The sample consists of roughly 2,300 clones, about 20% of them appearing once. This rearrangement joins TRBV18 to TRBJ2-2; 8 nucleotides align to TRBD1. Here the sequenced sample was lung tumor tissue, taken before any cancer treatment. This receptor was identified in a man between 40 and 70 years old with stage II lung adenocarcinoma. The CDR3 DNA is TGTGCCAGCTCGCCTCTACAGGGGGCGAACACCGGGGAGCTGTTTTTT. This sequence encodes CASSPLQGANTGELFF.